The 3 T cell receptor beta chains below all came from one sample that was sequenced in a study of T cell responses to AZD1222 COVID-19 vaccine. Method: immunoSEQ multiplex PCR; TCRdb's copy keeps in-frame clones and lacks some. The sample comprises about 140,000 clones, 89% of which are singletons, and about 4.5% rests with the top ten. This material consisted of peripheral blood, taken on day 0 of AZD1222 vaccination. The receptors derive from an adult in good health.

V usage is TRBV6-1 and J usage is TRBJ1-2; D remains unclear. V was shortened by 0 bases and J by 13 bases, with 27 bases between the two germline ends. CDR1 is MNHNS, CDR2 SASEGT, per germline. This CDR3 region has 17 residues. The CDR3, as DNA: TGTGCCAGCAGTGAAGCGCTCCAGCCTCGTCCCTCACTATTCAGCACCTTC. Amino acid sequence: CASSEALQPRPSLFSTF.

V is TRBV28 and J is TRBJ1-6; 7 nucleotides line up with TRBD1. Germline V lookup: CDR1 MDHEN, CDR2 SYDVKM. V shed 4 bases and J 0 bases; nucleotides not matched to a gene: 0. This CDR3 contains 15 residues. For the CDR3, the DNA is TGTGCCAGCAGTTGGGACAGCTCCTATAATTCACCCCTCCACTTT. Protein sequence: CASSWDSSYNSPLHF.

The chain carries TRBV5-1 and TRBJ1-2, with D tentatively TRBD1 (5 bases). Germline CDR1 SGHRS, CDR2 YFSETQ. The CDR3 runs 15 residues. Between the trimmed V and J ends, which lost 1 base and 5 bases, there was a span of 15 bases. The CDR3 DNA reads TGCGCCAGCAGCTTGTACCAGGGAGCTTCATATGGCTACACCTTC. Translation gives CASSLYQGASYGYTF.